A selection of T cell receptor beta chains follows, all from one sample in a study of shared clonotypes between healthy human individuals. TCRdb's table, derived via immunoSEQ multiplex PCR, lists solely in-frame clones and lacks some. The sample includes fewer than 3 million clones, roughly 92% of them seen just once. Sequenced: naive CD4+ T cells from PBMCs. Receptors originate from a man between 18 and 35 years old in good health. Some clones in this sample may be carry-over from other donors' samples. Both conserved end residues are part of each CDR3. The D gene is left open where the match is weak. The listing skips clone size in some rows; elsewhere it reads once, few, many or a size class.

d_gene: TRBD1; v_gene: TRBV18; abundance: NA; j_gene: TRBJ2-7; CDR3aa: CASSPSPGTGYGAYF; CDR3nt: TGTGCCAGCTCACCAAGTCCTGGGACAGGCTACGGTGCGTACTTC
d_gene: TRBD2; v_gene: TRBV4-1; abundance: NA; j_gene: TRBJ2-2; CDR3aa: CASSHPGLAANTGELFF; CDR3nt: TGCGCCAGCAGCCATCCTGGACTAGCGGCGAACACCGGGGAGCTGTTTTTT
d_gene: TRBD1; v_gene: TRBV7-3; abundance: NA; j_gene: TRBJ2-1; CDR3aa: CASSLRAGGEGEQFF; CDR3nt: TGTGCCAGCAGCTTAAGGGCAGGGGGTGAAGGTGAGCAGTTCTTC
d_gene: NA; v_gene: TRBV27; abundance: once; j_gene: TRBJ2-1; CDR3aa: CASGRKDSYNEQFF; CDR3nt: TGTGCCAGCGGGCGGAAGGATTCCTACAATGAGCAGTTCTTC
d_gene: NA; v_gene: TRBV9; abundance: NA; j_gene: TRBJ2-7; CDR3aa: CASSVGPGGDEQYF; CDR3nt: TGTGCCAGCAGCGTAGGACCGGGTGGGGACGAGCAGTACTTC
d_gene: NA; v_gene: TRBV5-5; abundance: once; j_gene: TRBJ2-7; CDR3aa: CASSLTPGQQYF; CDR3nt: TGTGCCAGCAGCCTAACCCCGGGACAGCAGTACTTC
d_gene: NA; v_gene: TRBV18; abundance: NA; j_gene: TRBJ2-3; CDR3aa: CASSPFTSTDTQYF; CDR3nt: TGTGCCAGCTCACCCTTCACTAGCACAGATACGCAGTATTTT
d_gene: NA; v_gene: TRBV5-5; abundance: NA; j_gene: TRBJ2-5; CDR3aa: CASSRLGTDNQETQYF; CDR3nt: TGTGCCAGCAGCCGACTCGGGACGGACAACCAAGAGACCCAGTACTTC
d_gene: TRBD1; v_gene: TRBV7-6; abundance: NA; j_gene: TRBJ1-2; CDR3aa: CASSPGQGAYGYTF; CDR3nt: TGTGCCAGCAGCCCTGGACAGGGGGCTTATGGCTACACCTTC
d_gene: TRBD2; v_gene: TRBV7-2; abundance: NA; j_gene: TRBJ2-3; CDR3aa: CASSLVERGLARGTQYF; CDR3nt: TGTGCCAGCAGCTTAGTTGAGCGAGGACTAGCGAGAGGTACGCAGTATTTT
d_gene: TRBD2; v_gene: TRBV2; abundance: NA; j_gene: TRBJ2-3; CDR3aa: CASSGLAGDTQYF; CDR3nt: TGTGCCAGCAGTGGACTAGCCGGGGATACGCAGTATTTT
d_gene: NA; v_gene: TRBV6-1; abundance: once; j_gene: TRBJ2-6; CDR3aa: CASSEGGAGANVLTF; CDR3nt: TGTGCCAGCAGTGAAGGAGGGGCGGGGGCCAACGTCCTGACTTTC
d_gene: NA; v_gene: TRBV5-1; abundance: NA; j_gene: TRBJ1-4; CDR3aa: CASSFTGRDNEKLFF; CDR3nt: TGCGCCAGCAGCTTTACAGGGCGCGATAATGAAAAACTGTTTTTT
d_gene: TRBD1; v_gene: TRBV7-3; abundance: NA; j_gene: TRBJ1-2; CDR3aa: CASSHPGGYGYTF; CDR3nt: TGTGCCAGCAGTCACCCAGGGGGGTATGGCTACACCTTC
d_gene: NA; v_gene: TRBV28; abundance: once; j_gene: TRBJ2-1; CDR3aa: CASSSPRRTVYEQFF; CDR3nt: TGTGCCAGCAGTAGCCCACGGCGCACTGTGTATGAGCAGTTCTTC
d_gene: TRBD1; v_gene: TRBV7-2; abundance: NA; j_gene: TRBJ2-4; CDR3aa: CASSSGQGVINIQYF; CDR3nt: TGTGCCAGCAGCTCCGGTCAGGGGGTTATCAACATTCAGTACTTC
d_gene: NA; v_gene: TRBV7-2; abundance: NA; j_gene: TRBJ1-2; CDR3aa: CASSPGNYGYTF; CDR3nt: TGTGCCAGCAGCCCGGGGAACTATGGCTACACCTTC
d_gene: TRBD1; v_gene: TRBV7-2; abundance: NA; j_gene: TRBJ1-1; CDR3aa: CASSPQQGGYLTEAFF; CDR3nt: TGTGCCAGCAGCCCGCAACAGGGGGGCTACCTCACTGAAGCTTTCTTT
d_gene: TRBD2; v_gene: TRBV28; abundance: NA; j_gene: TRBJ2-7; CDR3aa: CASSFGGRRFYEQYF; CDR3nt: TGTGCCAGCAGTTTCGGCGGGAGGCGGTTCTACGAGCAGTACTTC
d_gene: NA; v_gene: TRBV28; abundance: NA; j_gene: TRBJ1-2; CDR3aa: CASSLWDSAPGGYTF; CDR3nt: TGTGCCAGCAGTTTATGGGACAGCGCTCCGGGGGGCTACACCTTC
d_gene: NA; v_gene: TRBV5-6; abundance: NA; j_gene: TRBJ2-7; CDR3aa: CASSPLGGLRSYEQYF; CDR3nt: TGTGCCAGCAGCCCCCTGGGGGGCCTGAGGTCCTACGAGCAGTACTTC
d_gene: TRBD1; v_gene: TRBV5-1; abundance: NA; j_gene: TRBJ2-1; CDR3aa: CASSLSVGQGVAYNEQFF; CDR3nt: TGCGCCAGCAGCTTGAGTGTGGGACAGGGTGTAGCCTACAATGAGCAGTTCTTC
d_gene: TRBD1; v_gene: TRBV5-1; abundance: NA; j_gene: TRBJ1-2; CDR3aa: CASSLEGAAGYTF; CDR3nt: TGCGCCAGCAGCTTGGAGGGGGCGGCGGGCTACACCTTC
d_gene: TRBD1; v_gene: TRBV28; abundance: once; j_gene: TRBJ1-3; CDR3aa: CASSHQGAGNTIYF; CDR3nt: TGTGCCAGCAGTCATCAGGGGGCTGGAAACACCATATATTTT
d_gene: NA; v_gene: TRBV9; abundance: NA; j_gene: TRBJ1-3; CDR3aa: CASSVAPGAENTIYF; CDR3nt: TGTGCCAGCAGCGTAGCTCCGGGGGCCGAAAACACCATATATTTT
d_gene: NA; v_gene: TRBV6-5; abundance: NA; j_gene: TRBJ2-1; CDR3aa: CASRKPVSGYNEQFF; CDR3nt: TGTGCCAGCAGGAAACCGGTCAGCGGCTACAATGAGCAGTTCTTC
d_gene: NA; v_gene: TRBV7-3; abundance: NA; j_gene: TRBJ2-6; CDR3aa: CASSPTGSGLGANVLTF; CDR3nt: TGTGCCAGCAGCCCGACTGGGTCGGGGCTTGGGGCCAACGTCCTGACTTTC
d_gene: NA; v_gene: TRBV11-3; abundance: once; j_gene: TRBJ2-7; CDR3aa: CASSLGPTAYEQYF; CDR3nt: TGTGCCAGCAGCTTAGGACCTACGGCCTACGAGCAGTACTTC
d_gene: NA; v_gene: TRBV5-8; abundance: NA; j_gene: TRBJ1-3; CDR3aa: CASSRDSSGNTIYF; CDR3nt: TGTGCCAGCAGCCGCGACAGCTCTGGAAACACCATATATTTT
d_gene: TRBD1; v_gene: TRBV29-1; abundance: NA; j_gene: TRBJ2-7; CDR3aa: CSTTTGTGAYEQYF; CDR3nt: TGCAGCACGACGACCGGGACAGGAGCCTACGAGCAGTACTTC
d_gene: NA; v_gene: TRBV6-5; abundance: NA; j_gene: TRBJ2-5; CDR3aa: CASSSYLGSQETQYF; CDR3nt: TGTGCCAGCAGTTCCTATCTGGGAAGCCAAGAGACCCAGTACTTC
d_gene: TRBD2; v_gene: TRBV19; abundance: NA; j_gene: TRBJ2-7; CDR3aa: CASSSGRTPYEQYF; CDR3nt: TGTGCCAGTTCTAGCGGGAGGACACCCTACGAGCAGTACTTC
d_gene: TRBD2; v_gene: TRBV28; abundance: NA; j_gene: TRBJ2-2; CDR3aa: CASGLAGGTGELFF; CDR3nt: TGTGCCAGCGGACTAGCGGGAGGCACCGGGGAGCTGTTTTTT
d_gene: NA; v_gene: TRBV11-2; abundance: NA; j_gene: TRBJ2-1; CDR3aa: CASSPVSGYNEQFF; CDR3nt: TGTGCCAGCAGCCCAGTATCGGGTTACAATGAGCAGTTCTTC
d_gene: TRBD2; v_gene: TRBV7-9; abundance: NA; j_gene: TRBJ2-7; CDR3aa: CASSPVWSSGRSSYEQYF; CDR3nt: TGTGCCAGCAGCCCGGTGTGGTCTAGCGGGAGGAGCTCCTACGAGCAGTACTTC
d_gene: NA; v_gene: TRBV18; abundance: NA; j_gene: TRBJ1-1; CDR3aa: CASSNDRNTEAFF; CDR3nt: TGTGCCAGCTCTAACGACAGGAACACTGAAGCTTTCTTT
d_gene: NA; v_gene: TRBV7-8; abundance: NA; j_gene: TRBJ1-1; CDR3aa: CASSLDRAGITEAFF; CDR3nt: TGTGCCAGCAGCTTAGATAGAGCGGGAATCACTGAAGCTTTCTTT
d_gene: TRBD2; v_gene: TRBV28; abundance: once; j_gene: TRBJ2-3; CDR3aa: CASTDLAGGPTDTQYF; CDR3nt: TGTGCCAGCACCGACCTGGCGGGAGGGCCCACAGATACGCAGTATTTT
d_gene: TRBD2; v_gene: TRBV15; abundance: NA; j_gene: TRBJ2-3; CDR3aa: CATSRESLAGGRTTQYF; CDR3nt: TGTGCCACCAGCAGAGAGAGCCTAGCGGGGGGCAGGACTACGCAGTATTTT
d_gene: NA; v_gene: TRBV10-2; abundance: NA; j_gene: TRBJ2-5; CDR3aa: CASSQSYRQETQYF; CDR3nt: TGCGCCAGCAGCCAGAGCTACAGACAAGAGACCCAGTACTTC
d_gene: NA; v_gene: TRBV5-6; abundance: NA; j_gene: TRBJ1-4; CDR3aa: CASSRRGSTTNEKLFF; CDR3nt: TGTGCCAGCAGCCGGCGGGGGAGTACAACTAATGAAAAACTGTTTTTT
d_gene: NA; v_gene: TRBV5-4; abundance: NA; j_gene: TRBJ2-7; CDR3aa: CASSQDITYEQYF; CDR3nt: TGTGCCAGCAGCCAGGACATAACCTACGAGCAGTACTTC
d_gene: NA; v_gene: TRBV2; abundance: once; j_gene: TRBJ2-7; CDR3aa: CASSLEGRYEQYF; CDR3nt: TGTGCCAGCAGCTTGGAGGGCCGATACGAGCAGTACTTC
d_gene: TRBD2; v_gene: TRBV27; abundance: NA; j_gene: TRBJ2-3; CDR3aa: CASSLLAGRGTDTQYF; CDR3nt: TGTGCCAGCAGTTTACTGGCGGGGAGGGGCACAGATACGCAGTATTTT
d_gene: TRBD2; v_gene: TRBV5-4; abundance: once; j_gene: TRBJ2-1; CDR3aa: CASSLGSGSSYNEQFF; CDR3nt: TGTGCCAGCAGCTTGGGTAGCGGGAGCTCCTACAATGAGCAGTTCTTC
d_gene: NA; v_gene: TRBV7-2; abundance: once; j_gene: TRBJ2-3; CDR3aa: CAIGDRARMTDTQYF; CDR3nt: TGTGCCATCGGAGATCGGGCGCGGATGACAGATACGCAGTATTTT
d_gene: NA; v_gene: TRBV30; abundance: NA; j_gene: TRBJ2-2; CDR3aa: CAWRGTATGELFF; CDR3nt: TGTGCCTGGAGGGGGACGGCAACCGGGGAGCTGTTTTTT
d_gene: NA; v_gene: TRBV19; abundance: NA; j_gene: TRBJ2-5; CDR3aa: CASSGAVGGQQETQYF; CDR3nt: TGTGCCAGTAGTGGGGCCGTGGGGGGACAACAAGAGACCCAGTACTTC
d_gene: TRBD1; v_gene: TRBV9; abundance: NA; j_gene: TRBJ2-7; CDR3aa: CASSVRDSETYEQYF; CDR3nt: TGTGCCAGCAGCGTTCGGGACAGTGAAACCTACGAGCAGTACTTC
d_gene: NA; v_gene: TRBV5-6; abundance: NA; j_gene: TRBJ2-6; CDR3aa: CASSLTDSGANVLTF; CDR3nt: TGTGCCAGCAGCTTGACGGACTCTGGGGCCAACGTCCTGACTTTC
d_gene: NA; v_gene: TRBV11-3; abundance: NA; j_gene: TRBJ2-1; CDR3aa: CASSSSRNEQFF; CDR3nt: TGTGCCAGCAGCTCTAGTAGGAATGAGCAGTTCTTC
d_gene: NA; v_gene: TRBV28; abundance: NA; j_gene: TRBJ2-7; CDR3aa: CASSRLVDSEQYF; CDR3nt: TGTGCCAGCAGCCGCCTAGTTGACAGTGAGCAGTACTTC
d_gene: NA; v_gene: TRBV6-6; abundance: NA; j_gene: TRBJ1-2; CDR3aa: CASRGRGWPNYGYTF; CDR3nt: TGTGCCAGCAGAGGACGGGGGTGGCCTAACTATGGCTACACCTTC
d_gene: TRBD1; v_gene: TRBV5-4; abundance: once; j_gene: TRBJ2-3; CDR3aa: CASSPPDRGGGIRPDTQYF; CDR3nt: TGTGCCAGCAGCCCCCCCGACAGGGGTGGAGGGATACGCCCAGATACGCAGTATTTT